This T cell receptor (beta chain) was identified in a study of blood T cell repertoires in COVID-19. Turning to the study itself: COVID-19 samples from acute and convalescent phases originated in the United States, Italy and Spain.

The ends were cut back, 0 bases at V and 3 bases at J, with 8 bases in the middle. Looked up from germline, CDR1 is SGDLS and CDR2 is YYNGEE. This CDR3 has 14 residues. Donors were grouped by their self-reported clinical history. Symptom resolution, clearance, or two negative PCRs marked donors in Cohort 3 as recovered. Assay: immunoSEQ multiplex PCR; the TCRdb copy retains only in-frame clones and omits some. Altogether more than 200,000 clones are present, approximately 84% being singletons, with the ten largest covering roughly 1.8%. The chain couples TRBV9 to TRBJ2-3; D is perhaps TRBD1 (5 bases). The sample consisted of PBMCs or T cells enriched from blood (not recorded which). The TCR comes from a man in his fifties or sixties who had recovered from COVID-19. CDR3 nucleotide sequence: TGTGCCAGCAGCGTAGGCGCAGGGACAGATACGCAGTATTTT. Its protein is CASSVGAGTDTQYF.